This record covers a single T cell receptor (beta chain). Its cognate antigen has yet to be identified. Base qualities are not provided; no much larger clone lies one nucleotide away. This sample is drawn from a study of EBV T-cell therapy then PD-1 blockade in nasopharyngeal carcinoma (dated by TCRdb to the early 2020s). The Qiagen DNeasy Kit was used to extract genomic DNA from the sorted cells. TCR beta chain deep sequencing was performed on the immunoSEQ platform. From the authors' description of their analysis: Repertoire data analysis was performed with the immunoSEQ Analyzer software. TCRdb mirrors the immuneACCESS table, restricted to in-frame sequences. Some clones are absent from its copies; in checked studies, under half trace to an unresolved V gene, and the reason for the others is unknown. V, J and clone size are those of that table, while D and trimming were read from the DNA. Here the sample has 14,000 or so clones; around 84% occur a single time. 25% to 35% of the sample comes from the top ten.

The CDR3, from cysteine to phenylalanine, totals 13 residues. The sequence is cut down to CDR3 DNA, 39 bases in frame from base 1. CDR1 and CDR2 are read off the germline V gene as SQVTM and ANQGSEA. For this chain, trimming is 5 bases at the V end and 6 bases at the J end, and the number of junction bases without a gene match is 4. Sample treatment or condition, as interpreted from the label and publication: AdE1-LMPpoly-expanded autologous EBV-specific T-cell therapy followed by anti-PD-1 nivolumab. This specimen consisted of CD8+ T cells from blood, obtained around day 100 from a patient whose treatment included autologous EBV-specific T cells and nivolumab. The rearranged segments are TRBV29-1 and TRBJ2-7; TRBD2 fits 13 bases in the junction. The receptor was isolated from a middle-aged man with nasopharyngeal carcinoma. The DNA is TGCAGCGTTAGACTAGCGGGGGGACTCGAGCAGTACTTC. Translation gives CSVRLAGGLEQYF.